Each of the 9 T cell receptor beta chains below was sequenced from the same sample in a study of T cells after yellow fever vaccination. Using its own MiXCR run on the 5' RACE reads, TCRdb lists one record per CDR3 protein. The sample holds around 360,000 distinct CDR3 sequences; 11% are singletons and the top ten take around 18%. Sequenced material: PBMCs, taken on the day of the first yellow fever vaccination. These TCRs come from a young man who received the YFV17D yellow fever vaccine.

This clonotype has a handful of counts. The chain combines TRBV12-3 or TRBV12-4 with TRBJ1-5; 10 positions match TRBD1. Losses at the gene ends were 6 bases for V and 3 bases for J; bases not matched to a gene: 8. The CDR3 has 16 amino acids. The chain's CDR3 is CASRGGQGRFNQPQHF. The DNA for the CDR3 is TGTGCCAGCAGGGGGGGACAGGGGAGATTCAATCAGCCCCAGCATTTT.

This clonotype was detected a few times. The chain couples TRBV12-3 or TRBV12-4 to TRBJ2-3, with 14 bases aligning to TRBD2. J lost 1 base, V lost 5 bases, and 5 bases had no gene match. The CDR3 is 17 residues long. In DNA, the CDR3 is TGTGCCAGCAGTGGACTAGCGGGGGGTGGGGGCACAGATACGCAGTATTTT. Its protein product is CASSGLAGGGGTDTQYF.

This clonotype has only a few counts. This rearrangement joins TRBV18 to TRBJ1-1; D is perhaps TRBD1 (5 bases). V lost 5 bases and J 11 bases, leaving 21 bases between the germline ends. The CDR3 is 14 residues long. Germline lookup yields CDR1 KGHSH and CDR2 LQKENI. This chain's CDR3 is CASSADGTARSAFF. The CDR3 DNA is TGTGCCAGCTCAGCGGACGGGACCGCGAGGTCGGCTTTCTTT.

V and J are TRBV15 and TRBJ2-7, with a weak D call TRBD1 (6 bases). Trimming removed 0 bases at V and 3 bases at J, with 9 bases between. The V gene's germline CDR1 is LNHNV and CDR2 YYDKDF (reference sequence). The CDR3 is 14 amino acids. CDR3 in DNA: TGTGCCACCAGCAGAGATACAGGGCACTACGAGCAGTACGTC. Its protein product is CATSRDTGHYEQYV.

This clonotype was recorded a few times. The chain has TRBV9 and TRBJ2-1; 8 bases agree with TRBD2. CDR1 and CDR2 from the germline V gene are SGDLS and YYNGEE. V was pared by 3 bases and J by 0 bases, with 8 bases of the junction left unmatched. The CDR3 is 17 amino acids. CDR3 sequence reads: CASSGPRRGVSYNEQFF. CDR3 DNA: TGTGCCAGCAGCGGACCGCGGCGGGGGGTCTCCTACAATGAGCAGTTCTTC.

This clonotype turned up a few times. This CDR3 reads CASSYLTTGNTEAFF. In DNA form, the CDR3 reads TGTGCCAGCAGTTACTTGACGACAGGGAACACTGAAGCTTTCTTT. This chain connects TRBV6-5 to TRBJ1-1; a possible D gene is TRBD1 (6 bases). CDR1 MNHEY and CDR2 SVGAGI come from the germline V gene. Trimming shortened V by 1 base and J by 1 base, and 10 bases separated the two germline ends. The CDR3 consists of 15 residues.

Here the CDR3 DNA reads TGTGCCAGCAAATCAACTAGCGGGGGGCTCTTAGGCTCCTACGAGCAGTACTTC. This sequence encodes CASKSTSGGLLGSYEQYF. The chain employs TRBV11-2 and TRBJ2-7; 12 bases match TRBD2. V trimming: 7 bases; J trimming: 0 bases; junction bases outside the gene matches: 13. This CDR3 is 18 amino acids long. CDR1 SGHAT and CDR2 FQNNGV come from the germline V gene.

The rearrangement joins TRBV18 to TRBJ2-6, with unresolved D. CDR1 and CDR2 from the germline V gene are KGHSH and LQKENI. This CDR3 spans 14 amino acids. The V and J ends lost 3 bases and 12 bases respectively, with 15 bases between them. The CDR3 protein is CASSPNVTPTVLTF. Here the CDR3 DNA reads TGTGCCAGCTCACCTAACGTAACACCCACCGTCCTGACTTTC.

The gene calls are TRBV7-2 and TRBJ2-1, with a possible D match to TRBD1 (6 bases). This CDR3 region has 14 residues. The germline gives CDR1 SGHTA, CDR2 FQGNSA. V was cut by 2 bases and J by 6 bases, with 11 bases left in between. The CDR3 bases are TGTGCCAGCAGCTTAACTTGGACAGTCAATGAGCAGTTCTTC. This encodes CASSLTWTVNEQFF. Using reference TRBV7-2 and TRBJ2-1 for the parts outside the CDR3, the full variable domain is GAGVSQSPSNKVTEKGKDVELRCDPISGHTALYWYRQSLGQGLEFLIYFQGNSAPDKSGLPSDRFSAERTGGSVSTLTIQRTQQEDSAVYLCASSLTWTVNEQFFGPGTRLTVL.